One and the same sample provided the 12 T cell receptor beta chains below, sequenced in a study of glioma-infiltrating T cells after dendritic cell vaccination. Assay: immunoSEQ multiplex PCR; the TCRdb copy retains only in-frame clones and omits some. The sample has some 70,000 clones, approximately 80% seen once. The sequencing used blood, collected before dendritic cell vaccination. The origin of the receptors is a human donor with glioblastoma.

The rearrangement uses TRBV9 and TRBJ1-4; possibly TRBD1 for D (5 bases). Germline values: CDR1 SGDLS, CDR2 YYNGEE. V lost 2 bases and J lost 8, with 16 bases in between. This CDR3 spans 15 amino acids. The CDR3 DNA follows: TGTGCCAGCAGCGTCTGGGGGGGTCGAGGAGAAAAACTGTTTTTT. Protein product: CASSVWGGRGEKLFF.

The table lists this clone with a count of one. The chain joins TRBV5-6 to TRBJ2-7; 8 bases align to TRBD1. V dropped 1 base and J dropped 5; count of bases not matched to a gene: 8. Germline V gene sequence: CDR1 SGHDT, CDR2 YYEEEE. The CDR3 covers 15 residues. CDR3 amino acids: CASSLRGTGWDEQYF. In nucleotides, the CDR3 is TGTGCCAGCAGCTTGAGGGGGACAGGTTGGGACGAGCAGTACTTC. Full variable domain (rest looked up from reference TRBV5-6 and TRBJ2-7): DAGVTQSPTHLIKTRGQQVTLRCSPKSGHDTVSWYQQALGQGPQFIFQYYEEEERQRGNFPDRFSGHQFPNYSSELNVNALLLGDSALYLCASSLRGTGWDEQYFGPGTRLTVT.

The V gene is TRBV5-1, the J gene TRBJ1-4; D is ambiguous. The CDR3 runs to 13 residues. With 7 bases removed from V and 4 bases from J, the gap between germline ends came to 11 bases. Germline CDR1 reads SGHRS; CDR2 reads YFSETQ. The CDR3, as DNA: TGCGCCAGCTCATTAGAGGATAATGAAAAACTGTTTTTT. It codes for CASSLEDNEKLFF.

This clone was detected a few times. The J gene is TRBJ1-3, the V gene TRBV2, with a tentative D call TRBD1 (5 bases). The V end was cut by 6 bases, the J end by 4 bases, with 10 bases between. This CDR3 spans 13 amino acids. Germline V gives CDR1 SNHLY, CDR2 FYNNEI. CDR3 in DNA: TGTGCCAGCAGGCCGACAGTGGGAAACACCATATATTTT. It yields the protein CASRPTVGNTIYF.

This chain joins TRBV2 and TRBJ2-3; 11 bases are a match to TRBD1. Trimming at V came to 7 bases and at J to 6 bases, leaving 3 bases not matched to a gene. CDR3 length: 13 amino acids. Germline assignment: CDR1 SNHLY and CDR2 FYNNEI. The CDR3 protein is CASKDRGRDTQYF. The CDR3 coding sequence is TGTGCCAGCAAGGACAGGGGGCGGGATACGCAGTATTTT. Drawing the rest from reference TRBV2 and TRBJ2-3, the complete variable domain is EPEVTQTPSHQVTQMGQEVILRCVPISNHLYFYWYRQILGQKVEFLVSFYNNEISEKSEIFDDQFSVERPDGSNFTLKIRSTKLEDSAMYFCASKDRGRDTQYFGPGTRLTVL.

This chain connects TRBV6-5 to TRBJ1-2; 7 bases map to TRBD1. The CDR3 has 14 amino acids. Germline V gene lookup returns CDR1 MNHEY and CDR2 SVGAGI. Trimming at V came to 6 bases and at J to 3 bases, leaving 7 bases not matched to a gene. The DNA for the CDR3 is TGTGCCAGCAGCACCTACAGGGGAGACTATGGCTACACCTTC. Encoded protein: CASSTYRGDYGYTF.

This clone has just a few counts. The V and J genes are TRBV27 and TRBJ1-5; D is unresolved. Germline CDR1 and CDR2: MNHEY and SMNVEV (reference sequence). This CDR3 has 15 residues. V was pared by 8 bases and J by 1 base, with 15 bases between. The CDR3 nucleotides read TGTGCCAGCCGTAGTATGGCGGGGAGCAATCAGCCCCAGCATTTT. Encoded protein: CASRSMAGSNQPQHF.

V and J are TRBV4-3 and TRBJ2-7; TRBD1 aligns across 10 bases. Germline V gene sequence: CDR1 LGHNA, CDR2 YSLEER. The ends lost 3 bases at V and 7 bases at J; junction bases unmatched: 12. The CDR3 is 16 amino acids. The CDR3 region is CASSQSPGQGTEEQYF. The CDR3 DNA is TGCGCCAGCAGCCAGTCACCGGGACAGGGGACTGAAGAGCAGTACTTC.

The genes are TRBV28 and TRBJ2-5; D perhaps matches TRBD1 (6 bases). V was pared by 2 bases and J by 9 bases, with 16 bases between. The germline gives CDR1 MDHEN, CDR2 SYDVKM. This CDR3 region has 14 residues. CDR3 coding DNA: TGTGCCAGCAGTTTACGGGACACAAGCGAGGCCCAGTACTTC. Amino acid sequence: CASSLRDTSEAQYF.

The rearrangement uses TRBV5-1 and TRBJ1-2, with TRBD1 matching over 7 bases. Unmatched junction bases numbered 8, after V lost 3 bases and J lost 6 bases. The length of the CDR3 is 14 residues. In germline, CDR1 is SGHRS, CDR2 YFSETQ. CDR3 residues: CASSWTGPEDGYTF. CDR3 sequence (DNA): TGCGCCAGCAGCTGGACAGGCCCCGAGGATGGCTACACCTTC.

This chain uses TRBV29-1 with TRBJ2-5; D may be TRBD2 (6 bases). V shed 7 bases and J shed 3 bases, with 12 bases lying between them. The CDR3 is 12 residues long. Germline CDR1 SQVTM, CDR2 ANQGSEA. This chain's CDR3 is CSGLDYKETQYF. The CDR3 coding sequence is TGCAGCGGCCTGGACTACAAAGAGACCCAGTACTTC.

This chain links TRBV6-6 with TRBJ2-7; 9 bases line up with TRBD1. CDR3 length: 14 residues. The V and J ends lost 7 bases and 6 bases, in that order; junction bases with no gene match: 10. Looked up from germline, CDR1 is MNHNY and CDR2 is SVGAGI (reference sequence). Here the CDR3 reads CASTSGDRAPEQYF. CDR3 nucleotide sequence: TGTGCCAGCACCTCAGGGGACAGGGCACCCGAGCAGTACTTC.